A selection of T cell receptor beta chains follows, all from one sample in a study of cytomegalovirus exposure and HLA in healthy donors. Profiling relied on immunoSEQ multiplex PCR, and the TCRdb table lists in-frame clones only, not all of them. The sample holds approximately 170,000 clones, roughly 80% seen once. Sequenced: PBMCs. Source of these receptors: a male donor in good health and CMV-seronegative. The CDR3 runs from the conserved cysteine through the conserved F or W. Each record gives: V gene, D gene, CDR3 length, J gene, clone size, CDR3 DNA, CDR3 protein. A D gene is named only where the DNA matches it firmly. Not all rows give a size; the values are once, few, many and, for expanded clones, a class.

V: TRBV27; D: .; length: 15; J: TRBJ2-2; size: .; DNA: TGTGCCAGCAGTCTGAGCGGCACGAACACCGGGGAGCTGTTTTTT; CDR3: CASSLSGTNTGELFF
V: TRBV19; D: TRBD2; length: 15; J: TRBJ2-7; size: .; DNA: TGTGCCAGTAGTATTAGGGCTAGCGGGTACTACGAGCAGTACTTC; CDR3: CASSIRASGYYEQYF
V: TRBV6-1; D: .; length: 16; J: TRBJ2-2; size: few; DNA: TGTGCCAGCAGTGAGGCAGGGTTTGGGAACACCGGGGAGCTGTTTTTT; CDR3: CASSEAGFGNTGELFF
V: TRBV25-1; D: TRBD2; length: 15; J: TRBJ2-1; size: .; DNA: TGTGCCAGTGGGGTGGGACTAGGCACCTACAATGAGCAGTTCTTC; CDR3: CASGVGLGTYNEQFF
V: TRBV6-1; D: .; length: 15; J: TRBJ1-1; size: .; DNA: TGTGCCAGCAGTGCTTTATCCGTTTTCAACACTGAAGCTTTCTTT; CDR3: CASSALSVFNTEAFF
V: TRBV28; D: .; length: 16; J: TRBJ1-1; size: .; DNA: TGTGCCAGCAGTGCCTCCGGGACTCATTTCGGCACTGAAGCTTTCTTT; CDR3: CASSASGTHFGTEAFF
V: TRBV12-5; D: TRBD2; length: 15; J: TRBJ2-1; size: .; DNA: TGTGCTAGTGGTTCGCCGGGACTAGTAAACAATGAGCAGTTCTTC; CDR3: CASGSPGLVNNEQFF
V: TRBV9; D: .; length: 14; J: TRBJ2-3; size: .; DNA: TGTGCCAGCAGCGTAGGCGGGGAGCCAGATACGCAGTATTTT; CDR3: CASSVGGEPDTQYF
V: TRBV7-2; D: TRBD2; length: 15; J: TRBJ2-5; size: few; DNA: TGTGCCAGCAGCCGTAGCGGGGGGGCCTTAGAGACCCAGTACTTC; CDR3: CASSRSGGALETQYF
V: TRBV18; D: .; length: 16; J: TRBJ2-6; size: once; DNA: TGTGCCAGCTCACCATACGGGGCGGGCGGGGCCAACGTCCTGCCTTTC; CDR3: CASSPYGAGGANVLPF
V: TRBV9; D: .; length: 16; J: TRBJ2-1; size: .; DNA: TGTGCCAGCAGCCCTACTAGGGGGAGCTCCTACAATGAGCAGTTCTTC; CDR3: CASSPTRGSSYNEQFF
V: TRBV5-4; D: TRBD1; length: 16; J: TRBJ2-2; size: .; DNA: TGTGCCAGCAGCCGGGACAGGGGCGGGAACACCGGGGAGCTGTTTTTT; CDR3: CASSRDRGGNTGELFF
V: TRBV25-1; D: TRBD2; length: 16; J: TRBJ2-1; size: .; DNA: TGTGCCAGCAGTGTCCGAGGGTCGGGGACTAACAATGAGCAGTTCTTC; CDR3: CASSVRGSGTNNEQFF
V: TRBV13; D: TRBD1; length: 14; J: TRBJ2-7; size: .; DNA: TGTGCCAGCAGCTTAAGGGGGCAGGTCTACGAGCAGTACTTC; CDR3: CASSLRGQVYEQYF
V: TRBV28; D: TRBD1; length: 14; J: TRBJ2-7; size: .; DNA: TGTGCCACCGATCTAGGACAGGGGGTCTACGAGCAGTACTTC; CDR3: CATDLGQGVYEQYF
V: TRBV30; D: .; length: 12; J: TRBJ2-3; size: once; DNA: TGTGCCTGGAGCCTGGGCGCAGATACGCAGTATTTT; CDR3: CAWSLGADTQYF
V: TRBV7-9; D: .; length: 14; J: TRBJ2-1; size: .; DNA: TGTGCCAGCAGCCCCCGACTTACCAACAATGAGCAGTTCTTC; CDR3: CASSPRLTNNEQFF
V: TRBV6-5; D: TRBD2; length: 14; J: TRBJ2-7; size: .; DNA: TGTGCCAGCAGTTACGTTAGCGGGGGACTCGAGCAGTACTTC; CDR3: CASSYVSGGLEQYF
V: TRBV5-1; D: TRBD2; length: 17; J: TRBJ2-1; size: .; DNA: TGCGCCAGCAGCTTGGGGTTAGCGGGAGGGCCCTACAATGAGCAGTTCTTC; CDR3: CASSLGLAGGPYNEQFF
V: TRBV13; D: TRBD1; length: 13; J: TRBJ2-1; size: .; DNA: TGTGCCAGCAGCTTAGGTCAGGGGGATGAGCAGTTCTTC; CDR3: CASSLGQGDEQFF
V: TRBV19; D: TRBD1; length: 16; J: TRBJ1-1; size: .; DNA: TGTGCCAGTAGTATCGTCCGGTCAGGGGGGATGACTGAAGCTTTCTTT; CDR3: CASSIVRSGGMTEAFF
V: TRBV30; D: .; length: 14; J: TRBJ1-1; size: .; DNA: TGTGCCTGGAGTGAAGGGCGGGGGGGAGGTGAAGCTTTCTTT; CDR3: CAWSEGRGGGEAFF
V: TRBV15; D: .; length: 15; J: TRBJ2-7; size: .; DNA: TGTGCCACCAGCAGAGCAAGGCAGGGGTTCAGCGAGCAGTACTTC; CDR3: CATSRARQGFSEQYF
V: TRBV6-5; D: .; length: 13; J: TRBJ1-1; size: few; DNA: TGTGCCACCAGAACCCCGGGGGGCACTGAAGCTTTCTTT; CDR3: CATRTPGGTEAFF
V: TRBV6-6; D: .; length: 12; J: TRBJ2-5; size: .; DNA: TGTGCCAGCAGCCGGACAGAAGAGACCCAGTACTTC; CDR3: CASSRTEETQYF
V: TRBV5-1; D: .; length: 15; J: TRBJ2-7; size: once; DNA: TGCGCCAGCAGCATCCAACGACAGGAGACTTACGAGCAGTACTTC; CDR3: CASSIQRQETYEQYF
V: TRBV27; D: .; length: 17; J: TRBJ2-1; size: .; DNA: TGTGCCAGCAGCCACGGAACTAGTTCGAACATTATCAATGAGCAGTTCTTC; CDR3: CASSHGTSSNIINEQFF
V: TRBV10-3; D: TRBD1; length: 13; J: TRBJ2-5; size: .; DNA: TGTGCCATCAGCGGGACAGCCCAAGAGACCCAGTACTTC; CDR3: CAISGTAQETQYF
V: TRBV21-1; D: .; length: 15; J: TRBJ1-1; size: few; DNA: TGTGCCAGCAGCACGCGGATAGCCAAGAACACTGAAGCTTTCTTT; CDR3: CASSTRIAKNTEAFF
V: TRBV28; D: .; length: 14; J: TRBJ1-3; size: .; DNA: TGTGCCAGCAGTTTGACAAGCTCAGGTGGCACCATATATTTT; CDR3: CASSLTSSGGTIYF
V: TRBV27; D: .; length: 14; J: TRBJ1-5; size: once; DNA: TGTGCCAGCAGTTACAGGTATAGCAATCAGCCCCAGCATTTT; CDR3: CASSYRYSNQPQHF
V: TRBV2; D: .; length: 16; J: TRBJ1-5; size: .; DNA: TGTGCCAGCAGTGAATATCGAGGGATGGGCAATCAGCCCCAGCATTTT; CDR3: CASSEYRGMGNQPQHF
V: TRBV19; D: TRBD1; length: 15; J: TRBJ1-1; size: .; DNA: TGTGCCAGTAGTCGGGACAGGGGGTTCCCGCTGCATGCTTTCTTT; CDR3: CASSRDRGFPLHAFF
V: TRBV5-1; D: .; length: 15; J: TRBJ1-3; size: .; DNA: TGCGCCAGCAGTCCCGGGGGGGCGAAAGGAAACACCATATATTTT; CDR3: CASSPGGAKGNTIYF
V: TRBV7-9; D: .; length: 13; J: TRBJ1-2; size: .; DNA: TGTGCCAGCAGCTTGGGCCTAAACTATGGCTACACCTTC; CDR3: CASSLGLNYGYTF
V: TRBV5-6; D: .; length: 13; J: TRBJ2-2; size: .; DNA: TGTGCCAGCAGTTTAGTAAACACCGGGGAGCTGTTTTTT; CDR3: CASSLVNTGELFF
V: TRBV29-1; D: .; length: 16; J: TRBJ2-1; size: .; DNA: TGCAGCGTTCTCCATCAGGCGTCTATCCCTTACAATGAGCAGTTCTTC; CDR3: CSVLHQASIPYNEQFF
V: TRBV4-1; D: .; length: 13; J: TRBJ1-2; size: .; DNA: TGCGCCAGCAGCCAAGCCGGGGGGTATGGCTACACCTTC; CDR3: CASSQAGGYGYTF
V: TRBV28; D: .; length: 12; J: TRBJ1-3; size: .; DNA: TGTGCCAGCCCGGGTTCCTGGGACACCATATATTTT; CDR3: CASPGSWDTIYF
V: TRBV4-2; D: TRBD2; length: 16; J: TRBJ2-1; size: .; DNA: TGTGCCAGCAGCCAAAGCCCTAGCGGAGACTACAATGAGCAGTTCTTC; CDR3: CASSQSPSGDYNEQFF
V: TRBV19; D: TRBD1; length: 14; J: TRBJ2-7; size: .; DNA: TGTGCCAGTAGTGCAACCCCGACAGGGCTCGAGCAGTACTTC; CDR3: CASSATPTGLEQYF
V: TRBV18; D: .; length: 15; J: TRBJ2-7; size: .; DNA: TGTGCCAGCTCACCACTCTCTGGCAGCTCCTACGAGCAGTACTTC; CDR3: CASSPLSGSSYEQYF
V: TRBV6-4; D: TRBD1; length: 12; J: TRBJ2-1; size: .; DNA: TGTGCCAGCAGGGCGACAGGGGGTGAGCAGTTCTTC; CDR3: CASRATGGEQFF
V: TRBV5-1; D: TRBD2; length: 15; J: TRBJ2-1; size: .; DNA: TGCGCCAGCAGCCGACTAGCGGGGGAATACAATGAGCAGTTCTTC; CDR3: CASSRLAGEYNEQFF
V: TRBV21-1; D: .; length: 15; J: TRBJ2-1; size: .; DNA: TGTGCCAGCAGCACCGGACTAGCGCGATACAATGAGCAGTTCTTC; CDR3: CASSTGLARYNEQFF
V: TRBV7-9; D: TRBD2; length: 18; J: TRBJ2-7; size: .; DNA: TGTGCCAGCAGCGCGACCCGAGTGACTAGCGGGAGAATCTACGAGCAGTACTTC; CDR3: CASSATRVTSGRIYEQYF
V: TRBV27; D: .; length: 13; J: TRBJ2-1; size: .; DNA: TGTGCCAGCAGTTTGGGGGCAGGGCCAGGGCAGTTCTTC; CDR3: CASSLGAGPGQFF
V: TRBV30; D: .; length: 12; J: TRBJ1-1; size: few; DNA: TGTGCCTGGAGCAGGGAAGGCACTGAAGCTTTCTTT; CDR3: CAWSREGTEAFF